The T cell receptor beta chain described here comes from a study of shared clonotypes between healthy human individuals (dated by TCRdb to 2018 to 2021). About the full investigation: The cohort included three men and two women between 18 and 49 years of age. To estimate repertoire size and how much clonotypes are shared between individuals, the study performed deep sequencing of blood TCR repertoires from a handful of healthy adults. Per donor, leukapheresis produced somewhere between about 0.9 and 10 billion PBMCs. Libraries were prepared and TCR repertoires were sequenced by different laboratories using diverse techniques, in order to increase sequencing depth and limit assay-specific biases.

This clone was observed a single time. Its antigen target is currently unknown. No qualities accompany the bases; no much larger clone lies one base away. The donors were healthy, HIV-negative adults who had no recently reported acute infections or vaccinations. All donors were Caucasian adults living in Nashville, Tennessee, USA. In the unsorted samples, around 81 million PBMCs were counted, and genomic DNA was extracted using the QIAamp DNA Blood Mini kit. Blood was collected by leukapheresis, and PBMCs were isolated by Ficoll-Histopaque density gradient centrifugation and then cryopreserved in liquid nitrogen vapor phase. Using the deep immunoSEQ assay, TCR CDR3 regions were amplified from genomic DNA by multiplex PCR. For each cell subset, the extracted genomic DNA was distributed evenly across all wells of several immunoSEQ 96-well plates, and each plate served as one replicate. For unsorted PBMC, roughly 0.3 ug of genomic DNA, equivalent to 25,000 to 35,000 T cell genomes, went into each replicate PCR. Unsorted PBMC genomic DNA was sequenced across ten immunoSEQ deep assay plates. Purified libraries were measured with a Qubit 3.0 fluorometer, size-checked on a Bioanalyzer 2100, and measured again with the KAPA Library Quantification kit. A separate single-read 150-cycle Illumina NextSeq 550 flow cell was used to sequence each immunoSEQ 96-well plate. Under the source paper's analysis protocol: The immunoSEQ output contained only junctional sequences without quality scores, so filtering could not match that applied to full-length reads. Sequences were annotated with PyIR, a Python wrapper for IgBLAST v1.9, using IMGT germline references to assign V/J genes and CDR3. Any read was removed if the V/J assignment was weak (E-value above 1e-6), the CDR3 was missing, or the read contained stop codons, out-of-frame junctions, or ambiguous translated residues. A V3J clonotype was defined by an identical inferred V gene, J gene, and CDR3 amino acid sequence. To compute the percentage overlap between repertoires, the number of shared unique clonotypes was divided by the size of the smaller repertoire. RTK rarefaction, the Chao1 estimator, and Recon v2.1 estimates of unobserved clonotypes were used to assess repertoire richness. Held by TCRdb, this immuneACCESS table contains in-frame sequences only and omits some clones. Under half of the omission traces to an unresolved V gene where checked; the cause of the rest is unknown. V and J calls and clone size are those listed in that table; D and trimming were worked out from the DNA. The sample table records roughly 500,000 clones; almost 80% of these occur just once. Of the sample, 12% is held by the ten largest clones.

The paper's findings and limits, for the study overall: Only blood was sampled, and tissue TCR repertoires likely differ from those in blood. Pairwise subsampling led to the expectation that sequencing depth would affect the degree of clonotype sharing among donors. The genetic and exposure-history diversity represented was limited by the small number of donors.

This TCR derives from a woman in her thirties or forties in good health. Some clones in this sample may be carry-over from other donors' samples. The specimen sequenced was PBMCs.

This receptor carries the CDR3 CASSQSGGQPQHF. The DNA sequence reads TGTGCCAGCAGCCAAAGCGGAGGCCAGCCCCAGCATTTT. This receptor chain uses TRBV21-1 and TRBJ1-5. TRBV21-1 corresponds to a pseudogene. The CDR3 contains 13 residues, cysteine and phenylalanine counted. Only CDR3 DNA remains: 39 bases, in frame from the first base.